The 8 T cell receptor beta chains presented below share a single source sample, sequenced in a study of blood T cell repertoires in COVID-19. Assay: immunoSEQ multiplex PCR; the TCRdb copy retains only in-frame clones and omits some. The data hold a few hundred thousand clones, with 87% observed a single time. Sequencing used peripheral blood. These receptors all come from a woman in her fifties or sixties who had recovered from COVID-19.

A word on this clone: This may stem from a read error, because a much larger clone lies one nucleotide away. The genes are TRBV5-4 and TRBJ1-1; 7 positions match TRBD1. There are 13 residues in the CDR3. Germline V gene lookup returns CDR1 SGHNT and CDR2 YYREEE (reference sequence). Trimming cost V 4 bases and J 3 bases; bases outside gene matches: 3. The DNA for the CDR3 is TGTGCCAGCAGCGTGGACAGGCACACTGAAGCTTTCTTT. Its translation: CASSVDRHTEAFF.

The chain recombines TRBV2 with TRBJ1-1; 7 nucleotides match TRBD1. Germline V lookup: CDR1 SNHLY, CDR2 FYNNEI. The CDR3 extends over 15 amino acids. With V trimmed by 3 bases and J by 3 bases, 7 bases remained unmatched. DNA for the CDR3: TGTGCCAGCAGTGAGGCGGACAGGCAACACACTGAAGCTTTCTTT. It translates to CASSEADRQHTEAFF. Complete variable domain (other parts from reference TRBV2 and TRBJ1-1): EPEVTQTPSHQVTQMGQEVILRCVPISNHLYFYWYRQILGQKVEFLVSFYNNEISEKSEIFDDQFSVERPDGSNFTLKIRSTKLEDSAMYFCASSEADRQHTEAFFGQGTRLTVV.

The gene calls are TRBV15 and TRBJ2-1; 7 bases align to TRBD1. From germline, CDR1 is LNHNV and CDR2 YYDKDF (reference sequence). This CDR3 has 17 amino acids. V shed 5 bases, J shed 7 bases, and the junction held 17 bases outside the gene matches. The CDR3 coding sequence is TGTGCCACCAGCCCAACGTCGGGACAGACTGTTAGGAATGAGCAGTTCTTC. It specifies CATSPTSGQTVRNEQFF.

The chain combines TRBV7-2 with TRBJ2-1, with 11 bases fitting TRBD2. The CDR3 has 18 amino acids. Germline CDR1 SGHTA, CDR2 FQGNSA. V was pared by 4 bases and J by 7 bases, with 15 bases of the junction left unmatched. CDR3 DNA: TGTGCCAGCAGCTCAACGCGACTAGCGGGAATTAGCAGGAATGAGCAGTTCTTC. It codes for CASSSTRLAGISRNEQFF.

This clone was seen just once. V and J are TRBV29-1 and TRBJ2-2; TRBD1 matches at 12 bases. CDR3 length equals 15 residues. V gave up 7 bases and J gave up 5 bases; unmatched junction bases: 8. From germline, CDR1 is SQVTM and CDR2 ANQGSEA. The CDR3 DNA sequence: TGCAGCGCGGGGACAGGGGGCGCCGGAACCGGGGAGCTGTTTTTT. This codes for CSAGTGGAGTGELFF.

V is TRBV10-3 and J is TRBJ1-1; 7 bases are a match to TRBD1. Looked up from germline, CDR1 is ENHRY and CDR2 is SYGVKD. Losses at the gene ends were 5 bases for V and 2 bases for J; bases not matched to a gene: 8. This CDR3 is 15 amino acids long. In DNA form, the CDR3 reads TGTGCCATCAGTCGGAAGACAGGGATCAACACTGAAGCTTTCTTT. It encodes CAISRKTGINTEAFF.

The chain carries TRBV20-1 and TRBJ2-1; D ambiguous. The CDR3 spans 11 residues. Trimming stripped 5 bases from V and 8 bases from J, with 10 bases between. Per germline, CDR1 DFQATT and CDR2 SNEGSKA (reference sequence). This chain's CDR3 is CSADISHEQFF. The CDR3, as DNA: TGCAGTGCTGACATTAGTCATGAGCAGTTCTTC.

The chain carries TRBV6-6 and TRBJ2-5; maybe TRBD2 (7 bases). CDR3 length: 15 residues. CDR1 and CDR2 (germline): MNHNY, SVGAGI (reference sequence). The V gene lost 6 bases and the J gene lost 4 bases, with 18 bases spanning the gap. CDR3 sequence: CASRVRGAKGETQYF. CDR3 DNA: TGTGCCAGCAGGGTCCGGGGGGCAAAGGGAGAGACCCAGTACTTC.